This paragraph reports one T cell receptor beta chain. Its antigen remains unknown. Germline-derived CDR1 and CDR2 are KGHSH and LQKENI. The CDR3 has 14 residues. V shed 6 bases and J 2 bases; nucleotides not matched to a gene: 6. This sample is part of a study of T-cell reconstitution after alpha-beta-depleted transplantation in children. Study observations and caveats: Several hundred expanded graft clones reportedly were the source of alpha-beta T cells about two months after transplant. When one year had passed after transplant, most T-cell counts and diversity came from newly produced T cells. At day 60, the high TCRbeta diversity found in some patients originated from recipient T cells and thymic progenitors that had survived.

The TCRbeta library incorporated unique molecular identifiers. TCRdb called the PCR reads again in MiXCR, with one record for every CDR3 protein. The profile covers approximately 150,000 distinct CDR3 sequences, with roughly 8.8% appearing a single time and about a sixth taken by the ten largest. The sequencing here drew on PBMCs, mostly from graft donor cells, taken 180 days after TCRalphabeta/CD19-depleted stem cell transplant. The rearrangement uses TRBV18 and TRBJ2-7, with 8 bases lining up with TRBD2. This TCR came from a female patient aged 2-10 years who had a stem cell transplant for congenital amegakaryocytic thrombocytopenia, so the T cells may come from the graft donor. The CDR3 nucleotides read TGTGCCAGCTCCCCAGCGGGGGTTCCCTACGAGCAGTACTTC. Its translation: CASSPAGVPYEQYF.